One sample yielded the 12 T cell receptor beta chains listed below, sequenced in a study of shared clonotypes between healthy human individuals (dated by TCRdb to about 2020). The protocol used for the library was the immunoSEQ multiplex PCR assay. TCRdb provides this immuneACCESS table in a form limited to in-frame rearrangements. Some clones are lacking; in checked studies, under half of them reflect an unresolved V gene, and why the rest are absent is not known. The table for this sample lists some 2,400,000 clones; approximately 95% of them were counted only once. In total, the top ten clones hold around 0.13% of the sample. Sequencing was performed on naive CD4+ T cells sorted from blood. The sample's cell subset or site label is to be understood as: CD45RA+ positively selected. Receptors originate from a man between 18 and 35 years old in good health.

The chain recombines TRBV6-6 with TRBJ1-2, with a weak D call TRBD1 (5 bases). Per the germline V gene, CDR1 is MNHNY and CDR2 is SVGAGI (reference sequence). The CDR3 is 15 amino acids. V gave up 6 bases and J gave up 2 bases, with 16 bases separating them. The CDR3 nucleotides read TGTGCCAGCAGACACTATAAACAGGTCAACTATGGCTACACCTTC. This sequence encodes CASRHYKQVNYGYTF.

The V gene is TRBV10-2, the J gene TRBJ2-3; 10 positions match TRBD2. There are 14 residues in the CDR3. CDR1 and CDR2 from the germline V gene are WSHSY and SAAADI. With V trimmed by 7 bases and J by 3 bases, 4 bases remained unmatched. The DNA of the CDR3 is TGCGCCAGCAAAACTAGCGGGATGACAGATACGCAGTATTTT. This encodes CASKTSGMTDTQYF.

This rearrangement joins TRBV27 to TRBJ1-2, with 11 bases fitting TRBD1. The CDR3 spans 17 residues. The V gene end was trimmed by 3 bases and the J gene end by 7 bases; junction bases not matched to a gene: 13. The germline V gene has CDR1 MNHEY and CDR2 SMNVEV (reference sequence). DNA for the CDR3: TGTGCCAGCAGTTTTTCCGCGGGACAGGGGGTTGTCTCTGGCTACACCTTC. Protein: CASSFSAGQGVVSGYTF.

The V and J genes are TRBV4-1 and TRBJ1-5; D is uncertain. CDR1 and CDR2 (germline): MGHRA, YSYEKL. This CDR3 contains 16 residues. The V gene lost 1 base and the J gene lost 0 bases, with 10 bases spanning the gap. The CDR3: CASSQVGSVSNQPQHF. DNA for the CDR3: TGCGCCAGCAGCCAAGTTGGATCCGTTAGCAATCAGCCCCAGCATTTT.

The sample holds one count of this clone. V gene TRBV5-6 combines with J gene TRBJ1-2, with D hard to call. Looked up from germline, CDR1 is SGHDT and CDR2 is YYEEEE. The CDR3 is 14 residues long. Trimming cost V 6 bases and J 5 bases, with 17 bases left between them. Written as DNA, the CDR3 is TGTGCCAGCAACCGACGGGAGGAAGGGTATGGCTACACCTTC. Translation gives CASNRREEGYGYTF.

The rearrangement joins TRBV10-3 to TRBJ2-5, with D possibly being TRBD2 (5 bases). V gave up 2 bases and J gave up 2 bases, with 12 bases separating them. The CDR3 runs to 15 residues. Germline-derived CDR1 and CDR2 are ENHRY and SYGVKD. The CDR3 here is CAISEGSGRQETQYF. The CDR3 bases are TGTGCCATCAGTGAGGGGTCGGGGAGACAAGAGACCCAGTACTTC.

The chain links TRBV29-1 to TRBJ2-7; D gene unclear. From germline, CDR1 is SQVTM and CDR2 ANQGSEA. This CDR3 has 11 residues. The CDR3 loop reads CNHLGEYEQYF. The CDR3 nucleotides are TGCAACCACTTGGGCGAATACGAGCAGTACTTC.

Only one count was recorded for this clone. The V call is TRBV7-3, the J call TRBJ2-2; 7 bases agree with TRBD1. Germline assignment: CDR1 SGHTA and CDR2 FQGTGA. The CDR3 has 14 amino acids. With V trimmed by 4 bases and J by 7 bases, 6 bases remained unmatched. CDR3 in DNA: TGTGCCAGCAGCTCGGGACAGACGAACGGGGAGCTGTTTTTT. It codes for CASSSGQTNGELFF.

The chain employs TRBV6-1 and TRBJ2-5, with D possibly TRBD2 on 5 matching bases. V dropped 5 bases and J dropped 2 bases, with 9 bases sitting between them. Germline assignment: CDR1 MNHNS and CDR2 SASEGT. There are 13 residues in the CDR3. This CDR3 is CASSKLGQETQYF. The CDR3 DNA reads as TGTGCCAGCAGTAAACTAGGGCAAGAGACCCAGTACTTC.

J is TRBJ2-1 and V is TRBV5-1, with 9 bases fitting TRBD1. The CDR3 has 15 amino acids. V lost 6 bases, J lost 6 bases, and 10 bases stayed unmatched. CDR1 and CDR2 (germline): SGHRS, YFSETQ. CDR3: CASNPGDRDINEQFF. CDR3 sequence (DNA): TGCGCCAGCAACCCAGGGGACAGGGACATCAATGAGCAGTTCTTC. Together with reference TRBV5-1 and TRBJ2-1, the CDR3 gives the full variable domain: KAGVTQTPRYLIKTRGQQVTLSCSPISGHRSVSWYQQTPGQGLQFLFEYFSETQRNKGNFPGRFSGRQFSNSRSEMNVSTLELGDSALYLCASNPGDRDINEQFFGPGTRLTVL.

The gene calls are TRBV10-3 and TRBJ2-7, with 10 positions matching TRBD2. Per the germline V gene, CDR1 is ENHRY and CDR2 is SYGVKD. There are 14 residues in the CDR3. J gave up 6 bases and V 6 bases, and 8 bases lay outside the gene matches. This CDR3 reads CAISAASGSGEQYF. As DNA, the CDR3 is TGTGCCATCAGCGCCGCTAGCGGGAGCGGCGAGCAGTACTTC.

V is TRBV6-6 and J is TRBJ2-2; D might be TRBD1 or TRBD2, each matching 5 bases. CDR3 length: 15 amino acids. The germline V and J ends were trimmed by 8 bases and 6 bases, with 19 bases remaining between them. Germline V CDR1 and CDR2: MNHNY, SVGAGI (reference sequence). CDR3 in amino acids: CASHRGTGLSGELFF. As DNA, the CDR3 is TGTGCCAGCCACCGGGGAACAGGCCTTTCCGGGGAGCTGTTTTTT.